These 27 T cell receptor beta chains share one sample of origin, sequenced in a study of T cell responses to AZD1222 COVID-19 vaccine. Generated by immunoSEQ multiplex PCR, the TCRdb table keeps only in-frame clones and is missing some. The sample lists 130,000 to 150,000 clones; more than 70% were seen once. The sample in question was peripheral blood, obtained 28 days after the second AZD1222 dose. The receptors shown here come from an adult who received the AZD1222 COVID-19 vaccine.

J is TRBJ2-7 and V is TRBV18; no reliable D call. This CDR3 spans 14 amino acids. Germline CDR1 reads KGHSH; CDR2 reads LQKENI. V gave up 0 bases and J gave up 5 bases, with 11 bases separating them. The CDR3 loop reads CASSPPSLPDEQYF. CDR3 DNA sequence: TGTGCCAGCTCACCACCCTCCCTTCCCGACGAGCAGTACTTC.

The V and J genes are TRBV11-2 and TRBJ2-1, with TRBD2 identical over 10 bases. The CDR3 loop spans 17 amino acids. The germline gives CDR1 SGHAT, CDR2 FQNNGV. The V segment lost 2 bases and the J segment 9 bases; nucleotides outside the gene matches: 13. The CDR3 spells CASSLLVPSGSKVEQFF. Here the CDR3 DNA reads TGTGCCAGCAGCTTATTAGTCCCTAGCGGGAGTAAGGTTGAGCAGTTCTTC.

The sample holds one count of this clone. CDR3 amino acids: CASRGLASNTGELFF. In DNA form, the CDR3 reads TGTGCCAGCAGGGGACTAGCCTCGAACACCGGGGAGCTGTTTTTT. The chain joins TRBV7-9 to TRBJ2-2; 9 bases map to TRBD2. Germline loops: CDR1 SEHNR, CDR2 FQNEAQ (reference sequence). This CDR3 comprises 15 residues. Trimming removed 6 bases from V and 0 bases from J; junction bases left unmatched: 2.

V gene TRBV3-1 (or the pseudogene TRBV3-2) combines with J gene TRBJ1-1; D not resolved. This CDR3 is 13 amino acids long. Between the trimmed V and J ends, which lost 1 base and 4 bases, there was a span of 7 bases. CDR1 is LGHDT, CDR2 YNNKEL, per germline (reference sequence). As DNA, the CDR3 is TGTGCCAGCAGCCAAGGGGGAAGCACTGAAGCTTTCTTT. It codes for CASSQGGSTEAFF.

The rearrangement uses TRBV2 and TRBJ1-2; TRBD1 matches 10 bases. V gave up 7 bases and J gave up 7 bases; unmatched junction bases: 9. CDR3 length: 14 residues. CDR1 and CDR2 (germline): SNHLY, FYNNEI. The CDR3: CASIGDRGSGGYTF. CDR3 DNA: TGTGCCAGCATTGGGGACAGGGGTTCAGGTGGCTACACCTTC.

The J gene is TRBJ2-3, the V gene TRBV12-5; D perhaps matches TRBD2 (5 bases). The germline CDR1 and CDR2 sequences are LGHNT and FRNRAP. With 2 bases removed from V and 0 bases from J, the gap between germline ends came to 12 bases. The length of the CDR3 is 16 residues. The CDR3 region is CASGLIGWESTDTQYF. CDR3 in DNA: TGTGCTAGTGGTTTGATCGGCTGGGAGAGCACAGATACGCAGTATTTT.

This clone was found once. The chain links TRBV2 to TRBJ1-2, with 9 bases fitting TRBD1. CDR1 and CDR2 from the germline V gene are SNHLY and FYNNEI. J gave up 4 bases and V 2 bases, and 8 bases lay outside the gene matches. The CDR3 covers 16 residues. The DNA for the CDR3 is TGTGCCAGCAGTGAAAGGAGGACAGGGGCAGGCTATGGCTACACCTTC. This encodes CASSERRTGAGYGYTF.

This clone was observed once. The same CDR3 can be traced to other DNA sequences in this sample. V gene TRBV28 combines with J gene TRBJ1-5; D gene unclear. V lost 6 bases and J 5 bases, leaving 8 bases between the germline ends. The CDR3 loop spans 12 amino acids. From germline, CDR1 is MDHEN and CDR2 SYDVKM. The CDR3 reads CASRGGDQPQHF. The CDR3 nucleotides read TGTGCCAGCAGGGGAGGAGATCAGCCCCAGCATTTT.

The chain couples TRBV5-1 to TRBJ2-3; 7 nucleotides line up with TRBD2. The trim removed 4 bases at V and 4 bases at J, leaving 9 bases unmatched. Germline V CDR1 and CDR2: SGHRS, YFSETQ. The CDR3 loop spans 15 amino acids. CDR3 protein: CASSGRAGGADTQYF. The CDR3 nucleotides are TGCGCCAGCAGCGGGAGGGCAGGAGGGGCAGATACGCAGTATTTT.

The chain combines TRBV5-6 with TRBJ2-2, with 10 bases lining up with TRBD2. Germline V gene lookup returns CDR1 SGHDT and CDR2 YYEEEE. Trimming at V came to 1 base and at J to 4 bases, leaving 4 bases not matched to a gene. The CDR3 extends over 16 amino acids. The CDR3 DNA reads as TGTGCCAGCAGCTTGTGGCTAGCGGGAGTCACCGGGGAGCTGTTTTTT. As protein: CASSLWLAGVTGELFF.

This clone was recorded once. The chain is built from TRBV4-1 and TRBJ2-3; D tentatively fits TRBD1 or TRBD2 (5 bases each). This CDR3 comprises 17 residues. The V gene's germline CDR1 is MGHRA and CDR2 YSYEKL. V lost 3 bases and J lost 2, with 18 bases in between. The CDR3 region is CASSQGRADILTDTQYF. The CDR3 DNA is TGCGCCAGCAGCCAGGGACGGGCGGACATCCTCACAGATACGCAGTATTTT.

The CDR3 coding sequence is TGTGCCAGTACCACATCCCGGTGGGGGGACACCGGGGAGCTGTTTTTT. Amino acid sequence: CASTTSRWGDTGELFF. The chain links TRBV19 to TRBJ2-2, with D possibly matching TRBD2 (6 bases). This CDR3 contains 16 residues. The germline V gene has CDR1 LNHDA and CDR2 SQIVND (reference sequence). With 7 bases removed from V and 3 bases from J, the gap between germline ends came to 18 bases.

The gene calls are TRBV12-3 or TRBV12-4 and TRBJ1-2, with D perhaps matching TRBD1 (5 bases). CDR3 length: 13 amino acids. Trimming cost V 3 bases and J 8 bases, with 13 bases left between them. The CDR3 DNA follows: TGTGCCAGCAGTTTTCTGGTCGGGGACGGCTACACCTTC. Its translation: CASSFLVGDGYTF.

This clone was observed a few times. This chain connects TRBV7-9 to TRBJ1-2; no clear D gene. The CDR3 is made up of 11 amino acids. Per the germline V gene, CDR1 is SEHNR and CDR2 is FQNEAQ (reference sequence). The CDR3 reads CEVCGKVGYTF. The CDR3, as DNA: TGTGAGGTGTGTGGGAAGGTTGGCTACACCTTC.

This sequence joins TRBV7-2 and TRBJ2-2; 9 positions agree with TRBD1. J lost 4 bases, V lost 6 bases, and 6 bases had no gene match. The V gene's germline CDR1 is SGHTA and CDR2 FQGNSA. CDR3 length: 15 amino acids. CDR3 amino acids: CASRRTGGFTGELFF. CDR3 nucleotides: TGTGCCAGCAGACGCACAGGGGGCTTCACCGGGGAGCTGTTTTTT.

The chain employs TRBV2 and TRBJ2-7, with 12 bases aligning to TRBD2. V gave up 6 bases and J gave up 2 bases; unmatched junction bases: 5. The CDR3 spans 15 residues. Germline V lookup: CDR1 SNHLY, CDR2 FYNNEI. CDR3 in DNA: TGTGCCAGCAGCGAGACTAGCGGGAGACCCTACGAGCAGTACTTC. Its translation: CASSETSGRPYEQYF. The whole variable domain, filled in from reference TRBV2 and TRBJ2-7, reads EPEVTQTPSHQVTQMGQEVILRCVPISNHLYFYWYRQILGQKVEFLVSFYNNEISEKSEIFDDQFSVERPDGSNFTLKIRSTKLEDSAMYFCASSETSGRPYEQYFGPGTRLTVT.

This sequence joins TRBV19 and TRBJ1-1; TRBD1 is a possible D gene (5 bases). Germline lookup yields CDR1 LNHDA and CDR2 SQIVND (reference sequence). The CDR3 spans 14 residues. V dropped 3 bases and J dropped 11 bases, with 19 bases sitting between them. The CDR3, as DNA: TGTGCCAGTAGTATTTGGATATGGGGGGATTCGGCTTTCTTT. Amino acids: CASSIWIWGDSAFF.

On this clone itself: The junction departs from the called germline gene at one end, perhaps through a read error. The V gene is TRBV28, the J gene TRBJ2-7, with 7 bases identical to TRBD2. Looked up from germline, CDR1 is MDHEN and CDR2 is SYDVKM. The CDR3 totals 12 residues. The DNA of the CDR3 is TGTGCCAGCAGTTTTACTCAGACTAGCAAGAACTTC. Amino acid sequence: CASSFTQTSKNF. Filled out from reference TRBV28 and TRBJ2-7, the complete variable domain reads DVKVTQSSRYLVKRTGEKVFLECVQDMDHENMFWYRQDPGLGLRLIYFSYDVKMKEKGDIPEGYSVSREKKERFSLILESASTNQTSMYLCASSFTQTSKNFGPGTRLTVT.

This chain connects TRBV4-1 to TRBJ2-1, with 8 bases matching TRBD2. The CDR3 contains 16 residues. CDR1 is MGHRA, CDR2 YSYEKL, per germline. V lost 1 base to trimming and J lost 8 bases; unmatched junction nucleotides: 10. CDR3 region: CASSQGRGTRVDEQFF. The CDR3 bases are TGCGCCAGCAGCCAAGGACGCGGGACTAGAGTCGATGAGCAGTTCTTC.

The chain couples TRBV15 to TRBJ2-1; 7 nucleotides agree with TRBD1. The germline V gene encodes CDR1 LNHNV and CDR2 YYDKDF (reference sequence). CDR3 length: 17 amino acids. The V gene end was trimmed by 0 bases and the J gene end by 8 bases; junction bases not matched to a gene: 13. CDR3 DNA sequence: TGTGCCACCAGCAGAGATGGGGCGACAGGGTATTTCGATGAGCAGTTCTTC. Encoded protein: CATSRDGATGYFDEQFF.

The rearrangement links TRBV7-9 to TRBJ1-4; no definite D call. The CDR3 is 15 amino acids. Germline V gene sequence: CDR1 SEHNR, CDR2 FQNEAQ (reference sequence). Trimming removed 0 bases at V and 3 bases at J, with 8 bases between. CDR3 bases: TGTGCCAGCAGCTTAGCATACGGGGCTAATGAAAAACTGTTTTTT. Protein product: CASSLAYGANEKLFF. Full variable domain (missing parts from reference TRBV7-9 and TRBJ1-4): DTGVSQNPRHKITKRGQNVTFRCDPISEHNRLYWYRQTLGQGPEFLTYFQNEAQLEKSRLLSDRFSAERPKGSFSTLEIQRTEQGDSAMYLCASSLAYGANEKLFFGSGTQLSVL.

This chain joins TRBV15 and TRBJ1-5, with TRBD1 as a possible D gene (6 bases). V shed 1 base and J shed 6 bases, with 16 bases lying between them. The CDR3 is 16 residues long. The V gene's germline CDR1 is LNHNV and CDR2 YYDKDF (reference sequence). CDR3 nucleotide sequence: TGTGCCACCAGCAGAGCCGGACCAGGGGAGGGTCAGCCCCAGCATTTT. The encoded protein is CATSRAGPGEGQPQHF.

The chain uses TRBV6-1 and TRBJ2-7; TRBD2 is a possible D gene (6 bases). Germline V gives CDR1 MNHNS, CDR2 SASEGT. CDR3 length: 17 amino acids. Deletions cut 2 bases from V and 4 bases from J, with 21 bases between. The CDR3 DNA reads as TGTGCCAGCAGTGAAAATCCGGGGACTCCTACTATATACGAGCAGTACTTC. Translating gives CASSENPGTPTIYEQYF.

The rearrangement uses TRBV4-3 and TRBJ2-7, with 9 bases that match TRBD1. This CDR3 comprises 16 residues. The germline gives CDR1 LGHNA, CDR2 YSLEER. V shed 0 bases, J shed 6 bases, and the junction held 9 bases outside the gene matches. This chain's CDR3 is CASSQERTGAMGEQYF. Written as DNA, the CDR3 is TGCGCCAGCAGCCAAGAACGGACAGGGGCAATGGGCGAGCAGTACTTC.

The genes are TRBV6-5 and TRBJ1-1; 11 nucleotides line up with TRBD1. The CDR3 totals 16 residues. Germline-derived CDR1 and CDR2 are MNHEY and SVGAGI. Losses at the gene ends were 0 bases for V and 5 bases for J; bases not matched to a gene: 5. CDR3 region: CASSYSKGQGVTEAFF. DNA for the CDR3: TGTGCCAGCAGTTACTCGAAGGGACAGGGGGTAACTGAAGCTTTCTTT.

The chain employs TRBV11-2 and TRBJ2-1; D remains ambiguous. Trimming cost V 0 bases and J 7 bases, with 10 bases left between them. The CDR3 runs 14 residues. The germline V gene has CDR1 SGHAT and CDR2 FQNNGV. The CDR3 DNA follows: TGTGCCAGCAGCTTAGAAACTATCAGGAATGAGCAGTTCTTC. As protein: CASSLETIRNEQFF.

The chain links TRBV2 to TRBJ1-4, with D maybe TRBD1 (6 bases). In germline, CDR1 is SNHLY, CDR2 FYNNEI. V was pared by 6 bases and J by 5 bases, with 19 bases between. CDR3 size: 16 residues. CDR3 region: CASRDTGPKSNEKLFF. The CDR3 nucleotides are TGTGCCAGCAGGGACACAGGGCCCAAGTCAAATGAAAAACTGTTTTTT.